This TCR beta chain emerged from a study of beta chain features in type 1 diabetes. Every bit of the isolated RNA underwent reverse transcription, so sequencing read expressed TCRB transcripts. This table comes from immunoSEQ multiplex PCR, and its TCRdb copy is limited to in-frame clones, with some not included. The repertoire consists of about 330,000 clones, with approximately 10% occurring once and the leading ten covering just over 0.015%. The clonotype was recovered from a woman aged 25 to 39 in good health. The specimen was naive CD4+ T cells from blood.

CDR3 amino acids: CASSSWAGQETQYF. The CDR3 nucleotides read TGTGCCAGCAGCTCCTGGGCGGGACAAGAGACCCAGTACTTC. This chain joins TRBV7-9 and TRBJ2-5, with a possible D match to TRBD2 (6 bases). CDR3 length: 14 amino acids. The V end lost 4 bases, the J end lost 2 bases, and 11 bases lay between the germline ends. Germline V gene data show CDR1 as SEHNR and CDR2 as FQNEAQ (reference sequence).